This T cell receptor beta chain comes out of a study of blood T cell repertoires in COVID-19. Study-level background: Material from acute and convalescent COVID-19 was sourced from the United States, Italy and Spain. PBMCs, B-cell-depleted T cells, or T cells were the source of the cDNA or gDNA that made up the material.

As originally analysed: By means of reference gene primer amplification, nucleated cell counts were estimated. The data were produced by immunoSEQ multiplex PCR, yet TCRdb's version contains in-frame clones alone and is incomplete. D and trimming come from the DNA, and the V and J calls and clone size come from that table. This repertoire shows 25,000 to 35,000 clones, 65% to 90% found once; its top ten account for roughly 25%. Trimming took 6 bases from V and 3 from J; bases not matched to a gene: 13. Germline CDR1 SNHLY, CDR2 FYNNEI. There are 16 residues in the CDR3. This clone was found a few times.

The chain links TRBV2 to TRBJ2-7, with TRBD2 matching over 8 bases. This receptor was obtained from a man between 65 and 85 years old with active COVID-19. Sequencing was carried out using peripheral blood. The CDR3 region is CASSASPGTRGYEQYF. Here the CDR3 DNA reads TGTGCCAGCAGCGCTTCCCCCGGGACTAGAGGCTACGAGCAGTACTTC.